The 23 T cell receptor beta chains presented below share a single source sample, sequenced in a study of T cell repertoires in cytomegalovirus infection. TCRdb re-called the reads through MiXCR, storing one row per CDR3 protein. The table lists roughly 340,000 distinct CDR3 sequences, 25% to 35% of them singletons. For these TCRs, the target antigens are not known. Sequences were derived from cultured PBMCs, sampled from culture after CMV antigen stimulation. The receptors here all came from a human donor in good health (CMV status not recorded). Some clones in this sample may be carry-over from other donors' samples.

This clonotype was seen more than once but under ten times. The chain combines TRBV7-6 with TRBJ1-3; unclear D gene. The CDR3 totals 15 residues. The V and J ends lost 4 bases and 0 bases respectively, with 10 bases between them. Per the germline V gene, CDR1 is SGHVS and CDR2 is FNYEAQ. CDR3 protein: CASSSDITSGNTIYF. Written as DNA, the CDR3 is TGTGCCAGCAGCTCCGACATTACCTCTGGAAACACCATATATTTT.

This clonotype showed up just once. As DNA, the CDR3 is TGTGCCAGTAGTCCTGGGACTAGCGGGGTTTGGTACAATGAGCAGTTCTTC. It yields the protein CASSPGTSGVWYNEQFF. The V call is TRBV19, the J call TRBJ2-1; 13 bases are a match to TRBD2. There are 17 residues in the CDR3. V shed 5 bases and J 4 bases; nucleotides not matched to a gene: 8. The germline CDR1 and CDR2 sequences are LNHDA and SQIVND (reference sequence).

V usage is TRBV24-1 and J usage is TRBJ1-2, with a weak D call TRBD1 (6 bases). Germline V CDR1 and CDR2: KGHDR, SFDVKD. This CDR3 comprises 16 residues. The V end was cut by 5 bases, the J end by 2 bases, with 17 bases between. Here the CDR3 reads CATSGQDISGNYGYTF. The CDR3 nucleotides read TGTGCCACCAGTGGACAGGATATCTCGGGCAACTATGGCTACACCTTC.

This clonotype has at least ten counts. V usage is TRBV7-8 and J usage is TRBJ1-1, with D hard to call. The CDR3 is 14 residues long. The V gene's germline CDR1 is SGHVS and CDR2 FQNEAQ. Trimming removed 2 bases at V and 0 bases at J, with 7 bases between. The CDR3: CASSLTDMNTEAFF. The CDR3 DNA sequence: TGTGCCAGCAGCTTAACAGACATGAACACTGAAGCTTTCTTT.

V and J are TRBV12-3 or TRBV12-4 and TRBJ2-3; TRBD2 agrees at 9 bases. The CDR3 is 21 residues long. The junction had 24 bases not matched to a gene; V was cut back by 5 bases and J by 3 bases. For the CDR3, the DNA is TGTGCCAGCAGTCCCCGGGGGAGGCTGCTGTTAGCGGGAGAGTTGACAGATACGCAGTATTTT. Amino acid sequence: CASSPRGRLLLAGELTDTQYF.

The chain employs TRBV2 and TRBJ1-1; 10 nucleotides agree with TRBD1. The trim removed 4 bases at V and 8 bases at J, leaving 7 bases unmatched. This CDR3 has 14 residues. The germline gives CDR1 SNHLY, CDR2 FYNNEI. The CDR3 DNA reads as TGTGCCAGCAGTGGGGGACAGGGGACTTCGGAAGCTTTCTTT. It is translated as CASSGGQGTSEAFF.

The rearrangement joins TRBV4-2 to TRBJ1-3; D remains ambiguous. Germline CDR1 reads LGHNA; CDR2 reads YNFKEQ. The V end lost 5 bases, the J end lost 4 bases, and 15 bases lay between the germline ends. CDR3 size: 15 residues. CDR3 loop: CASSETWGGGNTIYF. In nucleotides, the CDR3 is TGTGCCAGCAGCGAAACCTGGGGAGGAGGAAACACCATATATTTT.

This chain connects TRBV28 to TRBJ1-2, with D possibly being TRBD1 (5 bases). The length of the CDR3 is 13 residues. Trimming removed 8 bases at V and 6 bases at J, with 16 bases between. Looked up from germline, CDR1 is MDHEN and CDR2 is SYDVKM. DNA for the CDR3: TGTGCCAGCTTCTTAGAGGGGAGGGATGGCTACACCTTC. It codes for CASFLEGRDGYTF.

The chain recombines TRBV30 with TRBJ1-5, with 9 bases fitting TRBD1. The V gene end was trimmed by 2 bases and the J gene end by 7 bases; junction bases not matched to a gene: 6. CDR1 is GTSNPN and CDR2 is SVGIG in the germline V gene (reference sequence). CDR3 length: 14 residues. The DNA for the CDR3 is TGTGCCTGGAGTTTTGGACAGGGGATCCAGCCCCAGCATTTT. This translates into CAWSFGQGIQPQHF.

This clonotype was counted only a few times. The CDR3: CASSFSIQETQYF. As DNA, the CDR3 is TGTGCCAGCAGCTTTTCCATCCAAGAGACCCAGTACTTC. The V and J genes are TRBV11-2 and TRBJ2-5; the D is unclear. The CDR3 contains 13 residues. Trimming cost V 3 bases and J 1 base, with 6 bases left between them. In germline, CDR1 is SGHAT, CDR2 FQNNGV.

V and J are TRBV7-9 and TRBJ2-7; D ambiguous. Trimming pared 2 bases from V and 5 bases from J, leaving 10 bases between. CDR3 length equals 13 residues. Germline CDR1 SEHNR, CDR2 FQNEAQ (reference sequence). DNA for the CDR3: TGTGCCAGCAGCTTACCGATGAACGACGAGCAGTACTTC. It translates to CASSLPMNDEQYF.

CDR3 sequence reads: CSARRGLADNEQFF. The CDR3 region has the DNA TGCAGTGCTAGACGTGGACTAGCAGACAATGAGCAGTTCTTC. The V gene is TRBV20-1, the J gene TRBJ2-1; 8 nucleotides align to TRBD2. The CDR3 length is 14 residues. Germline V gives CDR1 DFQATT, CDR2 SNEGSKA (reference sequence). J was trimmed by 5 bases and V by 2 bases; bases with no gene match: 5.

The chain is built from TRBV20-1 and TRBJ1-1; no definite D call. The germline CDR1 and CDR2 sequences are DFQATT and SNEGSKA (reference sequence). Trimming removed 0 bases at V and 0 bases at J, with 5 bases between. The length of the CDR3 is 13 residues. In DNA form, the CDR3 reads TGCAGTGCTAGAGAACCAATGAACACTGAAGCTTTCTTT. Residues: CSAREPMNTEAFF.

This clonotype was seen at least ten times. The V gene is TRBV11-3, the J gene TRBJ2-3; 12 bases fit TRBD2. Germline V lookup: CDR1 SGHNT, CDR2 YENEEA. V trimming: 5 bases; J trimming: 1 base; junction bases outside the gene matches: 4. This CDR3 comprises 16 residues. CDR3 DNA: TGTGCCAGCAGCAAGCGGACTAGCGGGGGCACAGATACGCAGTATTTT. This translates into CASSKRTSGGTDTQYF.

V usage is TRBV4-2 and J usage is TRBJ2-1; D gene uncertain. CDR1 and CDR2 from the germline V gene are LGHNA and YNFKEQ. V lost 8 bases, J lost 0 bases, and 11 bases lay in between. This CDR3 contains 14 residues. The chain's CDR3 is CASEPYRSYNEQFF. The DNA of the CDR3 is TGTGCCAGCGAACCTTATCGCTCCTACAATGAGCAGTTCTTC.

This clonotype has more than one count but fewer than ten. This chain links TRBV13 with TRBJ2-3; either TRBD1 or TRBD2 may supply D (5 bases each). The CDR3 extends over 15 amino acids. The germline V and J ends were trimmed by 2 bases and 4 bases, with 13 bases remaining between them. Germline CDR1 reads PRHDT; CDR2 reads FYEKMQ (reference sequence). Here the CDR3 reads CASSLRAGRADTQYF. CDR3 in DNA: TGTGCCAGCAGCTTACGGGCAGGGAGAGCAGATACGCAGTATTTT. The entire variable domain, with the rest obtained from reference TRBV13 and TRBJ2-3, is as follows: AAGVIQSPRHLIKEKRETATLKCYPIPRHDTVYWYQQGPGQDPQFLISFYEKMQSDKGSIPDRFSAQQFSDYHSELNMSSLELGDSALYFCASSLRAGRADTQYFGPGTRLTVL.

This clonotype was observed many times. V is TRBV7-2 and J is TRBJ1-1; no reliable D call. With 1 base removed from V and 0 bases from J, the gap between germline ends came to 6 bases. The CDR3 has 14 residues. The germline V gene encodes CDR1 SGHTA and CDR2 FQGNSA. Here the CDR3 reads CASSLGRVNTEAFF. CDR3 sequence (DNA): TGTGCCAGCAGCTTAGGGCGGGTGAACACTGAAGCTTTCTTT.

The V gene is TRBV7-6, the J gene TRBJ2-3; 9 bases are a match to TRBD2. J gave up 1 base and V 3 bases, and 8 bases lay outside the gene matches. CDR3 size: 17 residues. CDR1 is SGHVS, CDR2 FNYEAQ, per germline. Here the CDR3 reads CASSFSNLAGGTDTQYF. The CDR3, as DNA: TGTGCCAGCAGCTTTAGTAATTTAGCGGGGGGCACAGATACGCAGTATTTT.

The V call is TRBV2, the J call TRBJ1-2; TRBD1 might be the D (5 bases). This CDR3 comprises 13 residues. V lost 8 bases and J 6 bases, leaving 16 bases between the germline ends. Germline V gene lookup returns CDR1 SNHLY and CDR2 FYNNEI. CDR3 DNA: TGTGCCAGCGGAGGGACCGAGAGGGATGGCTACACCTTC. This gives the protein CASGGTERDGYTF.

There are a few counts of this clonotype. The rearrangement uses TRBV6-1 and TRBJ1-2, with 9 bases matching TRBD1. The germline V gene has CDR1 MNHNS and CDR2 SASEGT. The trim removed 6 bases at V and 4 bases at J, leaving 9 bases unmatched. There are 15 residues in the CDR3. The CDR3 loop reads CASRQDRGTLYGYTF. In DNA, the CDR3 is TGTGCCAGCAGACAGGACAGGGGAACACTCTATGGCTACACCTTC.

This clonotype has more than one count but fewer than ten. CDR3 loop: CASSNYPLDRNEQFF. For the CDR3, the DNA is TGTGCCAGCAGCAACTATCCCCTGGACAGGAATGAGCAGTTCTTC. The genes are TRBV7-6 and TRBJ2-1; TRBD1 aligns across 7 bases. Germline-derived CDR1 and CDR2 are SGHVS and FNYEAQ. Losses at the gene ends were 5 bases for V and 7 bases for J; bases not matched to a gene: 11. CDR3 length equals 15 residues.

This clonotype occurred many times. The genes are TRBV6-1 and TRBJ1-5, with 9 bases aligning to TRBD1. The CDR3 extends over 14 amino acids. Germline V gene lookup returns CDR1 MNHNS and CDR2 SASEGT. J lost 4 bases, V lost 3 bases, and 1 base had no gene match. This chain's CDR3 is CASSDGQGNQPQHF. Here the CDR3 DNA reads TGTGCCAGCAGTGACGGACAGGGGAATCAGCCCCAGCATTTT.

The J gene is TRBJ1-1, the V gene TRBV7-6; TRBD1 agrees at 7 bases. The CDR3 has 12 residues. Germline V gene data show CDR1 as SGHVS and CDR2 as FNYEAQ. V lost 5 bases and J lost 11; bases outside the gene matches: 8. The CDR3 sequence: CASSPTGVVAFF. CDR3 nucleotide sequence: TGTGCCAGCAGCCCAACAGGGGTTGTTGCTTTCTTT.